This T cell receptor beta chain derives from a study of PD-1 blockade in classical Hodgkin lymphoma (dated by TCRdb to the early 2020s). As for the study more broadly: Nivolumab dosing was 3 mg/kg intravenously every 2 weeks, continuing until either disease progression or unacceptable toxicity. The study used TCR beta sequencing and CyTOF to define a peripheral blood immune signature of response to PD-1 blockade in classical Hodgkin lymphoma. The study at large found these results: Trial patients achieving complete response had baseline diversity similar to newly diagnosed patients, whereas partial responders and progressors had significantly lower diversity. Only a single clinical trial cohort was studied, and what caused the repertoire differences, possibly disease activity or prior therapy, remained undefined. Baseline TCR diversity was reported to be lower in newly diagnosed patients than in healthy donors and to be lower still in relapsed/refractory patients. Diversity was lower in patients who began nivolumab less than 1 year after ASCT, so these patients were left out of later analyses to avoid confounding by immune reconstitution. A significant rise by C4D1 was seen in CD4+ but not CD8+ TCR diversity (p=0.0027 vs p=0.16), with the rise being most apparent in complete responders (p=0.02).

The intended sense of this specimen's time point label: cycle 4 day 1 (C4D1), after 6 weeks of nivolumab. Relapse after autologous stem cell transplantation had occurred in all trial patients, and cohorts A, B and C were distinguished by prior brentuximab vedotin exposure. A total of more than 55 patients with relapsed/refractory classical Hodgkin lymphoma made up the trial cohort, and each patient's best overall response was complete response, partial response or progressive disease. In the multi-cohort phase II CheckMate 205 trial, trial patients received single-agent nivolumab. An independent review committee assessed best overall response by applying the 2007 International Working Group response criteria. Trial PBMCs were collected just before the start of nivolumab (C1D1) and during therapy at cycle 2 day 1 and cycle 4 day 1. Peripheral blood was collected in 8 mL Vacutainer Cell Preparation Tubes, from which PBMCs were isolated by centrifugation and then cryopreserved.

Genomic DNA was extracted with the Qiagen DNeasy kit from unsorted PBMCs and from negatively selected CD4+ and CD8+ fractions. TCR beta CDR3 regions were subjected to amplification by immunoSEQ multiplex PCR with primers that anneal to V and J segments. A synthetic immune receptor repertoire was used to minimize amplification bias, and remaining bias was computationally removed after sequencing. Concerning the study's data processing: Repertoire diversity was quantified as the Shannon entropy index using custom Python scripts. Unsorted, CD4+ and CD8+ repertoires were examined separately, except in combined analyses, for which CD4+ and CD8+ sequences were merged in silico. A clone was considered expanded if an increase in frequency of at least 2-fold after treatment relative to C1D1 was found, and a pseudocount of 0.5 was applied to clones undetected at baseline. Clones with 0 or 1 copy at C1D1 were defined as singleton clones, while clones with 2 or more copies were defined as non-singleton clones. By matching protein sequences in sorted samples from the same patient, clones expanded in unsorted samples were annotated as CD4+, CD8+ or unknown. Wilcoxon tests on paired samples were used to test changes in diversity from C1D1 to C4D1. The source is immuneACCESS, and TCRdb retained only in-frame sequences with V and J called. Part of the clones is not carried over; for the studies checked, unresolved V genes explain less than half of this, and the remainder is unexplained. That table supplies the V and J calls and clone size; D and trimming were determined from the DNA. The sample table lists about 27,000 clones, over 60% of them with a count of one. The top ten clones comprise around 4% of the sample.

In the germline V gene (reference sequence), CDR1 corresponds to LNHDA and CDR2 to SQIVND. The CDR3, from cysteine to phenylalanine, totals 14 residues. Just CDR3 DNA is preserved here, 42 bases in frame from base 1. Trimming takes 1 base off V and 3 bases off J; junction bases not matched to a gene: 0. This clone was counted a few times. Its antigen specificity is not known. No much larger clone exists at a distance of one base, and base qualities are not known. Here the chain combines TRBV19 and TRBJ2-1; 7 junctional bases match TRBD1. The origin of this receptor is a human donor with classical Hodgkin lymphoma. Sequences were derived from peripheral blood mononuclear cells (PBMCs), sampled before the fourth cycle of nivolumab. The sequence in DNA is TGTGCCAGTAGTATAGGGACAGGCTACAATGAGCAGTTCTTC. It is translated as CASSIGTGYNEQFF.